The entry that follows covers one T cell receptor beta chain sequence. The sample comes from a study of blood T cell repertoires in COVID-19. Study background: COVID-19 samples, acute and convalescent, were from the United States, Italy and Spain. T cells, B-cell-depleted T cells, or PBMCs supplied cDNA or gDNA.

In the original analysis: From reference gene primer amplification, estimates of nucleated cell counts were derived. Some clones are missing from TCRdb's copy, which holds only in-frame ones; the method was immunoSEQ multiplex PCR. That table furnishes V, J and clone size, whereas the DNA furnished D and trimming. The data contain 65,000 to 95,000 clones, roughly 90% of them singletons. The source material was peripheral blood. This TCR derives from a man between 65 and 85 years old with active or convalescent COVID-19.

CDR3 sequence reads: CASSLAQGLTEAFF. In DNA, the CDR3 is TGTGCCAGCAGCTTAGCCCAGGGACTCACTGAAGCTTTCTTT. The chain links TRBV7-2 to TRBJ1-1, with TRBD1 as a possible D gene (5 bases). CDR1 SGHTA and CDR2 FQGNSA come from the germline V gene. Trimming cost V 0 bases and J 4 bases, with 9 bases left between them. The CDR3 runs to 14 residues.